Listed below are T cell receptor beta chains from one sample, sequenced in a study of T cells in Graves' hyperthyroidism and ophthalmopathy. From the multiplex PCR reads, TCRdb called clonotypes with MiXCR, one entry per CDR3 protein. The top ten hold approximately 30% of the sample, which has roughly 300,000 distinct CDR3 sequences, around 25% seen once. Source material: blood. These receptors came from a man aged 35-49 years with Graves' hyperthyroidism that later progressed to Graves' ophthalmopathy. The CDR3 runs from the conserved cysteine through the conserved F or W. The order of the fields is J gene, clone size, V gene, D gene, CDR3 protein, CDR3 DNA. A D gene is named only where the DNA matches it firmly. The size entry is marked missing in some rows and otherwise reads once, few, many or a size class.

>TRBJ2-5|many|TRBV2|NA
CASSEDRKETQYF
TGTGCCAGCAGTGAGGACAGAAAAGAGACCCAGTACTTC
>TRBJ2-4|NA|TRBV9|TRBD1
CASSVGGTGQNIQYF
TGTGCCAGCAGCGTAGGGGGGACAGGTCAAAACATTCAGTACTTC
>TRBJ1-6|many|TRBV11-2|NA
CASSLTPGFNSPLHF
TGTGCCAGCAGCTTAACCCCAGGCTTTAATTCACCCCTCCACTTT
>TRBJ2-1|many|TRBV9|NA
CASSPRDLYNEQFF
TGTGCCAGCAGCCCGAGGGATCTTTACAATGAGCAGTTCTTC
>TRBJ2-7|many|TRBV30|NA
CAWSGYTRSTRNYEQYF
TGTGCCTGGAGTGGGTACACACGCTCTACTCGAAACTACGAGCAGTACTTC
>TRBJ2-7|NA|TRBV12-3/TRBV12-4|TRBD2
CASRLAGDSYEQYF
TGTGCCAGCAGACTAGCGGGGGACTCCTACGAGCAGTACTTC
>TRBJ2-7|many|TRBV11-2|NA
CASSLGIGRYEQYF
TGTGCCAGCAGCTTAGGGATCGGACGATACGAGCAGTACTTC
>TRBJ2-5|NA|TRBV12-3/TRBV12-4|TRBD1
CASSSSRQGATQYF
TGTGCCAGCAGTTCAAGTCGACAGGGTGCGACCCAGTACTTC
>TRBJ2-3|NA|TRBV28|NA
CASSLPPTTDTQYF
TGTGCCAGCAGCCTCCCACCCACCACAGATACGCAGTATTTT
>TRBJ2-7|many|TRBV11-2|TRBD2
CASNPDWTSGSSYEQYF
TGTGCCAGCAACCCAGACTGGACTAGCGGAAGCTCCTACGAGCAGTACTTC
>TRBJ1-2|many|TRBV7-9|NA
CASSLAGPFYGYTF
TGTGCCAGCAGCTTAGCTGGACCTTTTTATGGCTACACCTTC
>TRBJ2-5|many|TRBV30|NA
CAWTRGQETQYF
TGTGCCTGGACTAGGGGACAAGAGACCCAGTACTTC
>TRBJ1-5|many|TRBV7-2|NA
CASSNESLNQPQHF
TGTGCCAGCAGCAACGAATCCCTCAATCAGCCCCAGCATTTT
>TRBJ2-5|many|TRBV27|NA
CASSLKRVGETQYF
TGTGCCAGCAGTTTGAAGCGGGTTGGAGAGACCCAGTACTTC
>TRBJ2-5|NA|TRBV24-1|NA
CATSNRDKGGETQYF
TGTGCCACCAGTAACCGGGACAAGGGGGGGGAGACCCAGTACTTC
>TRBJ1-1|many|TRBV29-1|NA
CSVEKKSHEAFF
TGCAGCGTTGAGAAGAAAAGCCATGAAGCTTTCTTT
>TRBJ2-4|many|TRBV20-1|TRBD2
CSADGLADQNIQYF
TGCAGTGCCGACGGACTAGCGGACCAAAACATTCAGTACTTC
>TRBJ1-5|NA|TRBV24-1|NA
CATSWGDHQPQHF
TGTGCCACCAGTTGGGGGGACCATCAGCCCCAGCATTTT
>TRBJ2-7|many|TRBV24-1|TRBD1
CATSDLRPDRSQGDQTYEQYF
TGTGCCACCAGTGATTTGCGCCCGGACAGGAGCCAAGGGGACCAGACCTACGAGCAGTACTTC
>TRBJ2-3|many|TRBV27|NA
CASSSSADTQYF
TGTGCCAGCAGTTCCAGCGCAGATACGCAGTATTTT
>TRBJ2-7|many|TRBV2|TRBD1
CASRSTGGTFYEQYF
TGTGCCAGCAGGAGCACAGGGGGAACTTTCTACGAGCAGTACTTC
>TRBJ1-5|many|TRBV15|NA
CATSRGRGGGNQPQHF
TGTGCCACCAGCAGAGGTCGTGGGGGGGGCAATCAGCCCCAGCATTTT
>TRBJ2-5|many|TRBV3-1|TRBD1
CASSLGQANQETQYF
TGTGCCAGCAGCCTTGGACAGGCCAACCAAGAGACCCAGTACTTC
>TRBJ1-5|many|TRBV30|NA
CAWSAGAQPQHF
TGTGCCTGGAGTGCGGGGGCTCAGCCCCAGCATTTT
>TRBJ1-1|NA|TRBV12-3/TRBV12-4|NA
CASSLVARLRAGAFF
TGTGCCAGCAGTTTAGTAGCCCGACTCAGGGCGGGAGCTTTCTTT
>TRBJ2-5|many|TRBV29-1|NA
CSAKTGKQETQYF
TGCAGCGCGAAGACAGGCAAACAAGAGACCCAGTACTTC
>TRBJ1-1|many|TRBV18|NA
CASSPTAASNTEAFF
TGTGCCAGCTCACCTACCGCAGCCTCGAACACTGAAGCTTTCTTT
>TRBJ1-5|NA|TRBV12-3/TRBV12-4|NA
CASSAGINQPQHF
TGTGCCAGCAGTGCAGGCATCAATCAGCCCCAGCATTTT
>TRBJ2-5|many|TRBV24-1|TRBD2
CATSGGSRETQYF
TGTGCCACCAGTGGCGGGAGCAGGGAGACCCAGTACTTC
>TRBJ2-7|NA|TRBV11-2|TRBD2
CASSLDSGGTYEQYF
TGTGCCAGCAGCTTGGATAGCGGGGGCACCTACGAGCAGTACTTC
>TRBJ2-7|NA|TRBV11-3|TRBD2
CASSRTSNEQYF
TGTGCCAGCAGCCGGACTAGCAACGAGCAGTACTTC
>TRBJ1-2|NA|TRBV6-2/TRBV6-3|TRBD1
CASSKGTGRYGYTF
TGTGCCAGCAGCAAGGGGACAGGTCGTTATGGCTACACCTTC
>TRBJ2-7|NA|TRBV4-1|TRBD1
CASSQTRTGGNPYEQYF
TGCGCCAGCAGCCAAACCCGAACAGGGGGTAACCCCTACGAGCAGTACTTC
>TRBJ2-2|many|TRBV2|NA
CASSESVVFSTGELFF
TGTGCCAGCAGTGAAAGTGTAGTATTCTCCACCGGGGAGCTGTTTTTT
>TRBJ2-7|many|TRBV5-8|NA
CASSFSGAGYEQYF
TGTGCCAGCAGCTTTTCAGGGGCAGGCTACGAGCAGTACTTC
>TRBJ1-6|many|TRBV20-1|NA
CSARDLESSYNSPLHF
TGCAGTGCTAGAGATTTGGAGAGCTCCTATAATTCACCCCTCCACTTT
>TRBJ2-6|many|TRBV6-4|NA
CASTSQGLSSGANVLTF
TGTGCCAGTACCTCACAGGGATTAAGCTCTGGGGCCAACGTCCTGACTTTC
>TRBJ2-2|NA|TRBV15|NA
CATSMVDTGELFF
TGTGCCACCAGCATGGTGGACACCGGGGAGCTGTTTTTT
>TRBJ2-4|many|TRBV6-1|NA
CASRRTELGKNIQYF
TGTGCCAGCAGACGCACCGAGTTAGGCAAAAACATTCAGTACTTC
>TRBJ2-2|NA|TRBV19|NA
CASTPTGDLAGELFF
TGTGCCAGTACCCCAACGGGGGATTTGGCCGGGGAGCTGTTTTTT
>TRBJ1-2|many|TRBV5-1|TRBD1
CASSLLTGARGYTF
TGCGCCAGCAGCTTGTTGACAGGGGCTCGGGGCTACACCTTC
>TRBJ2-5|few|TRBV7-2|TRBD2
CASSSSGLEETQYF
TGTGCCAGCAGCTCATCCGGACTAGAAGAGACCCAGTACTTC
>TRBJ1-3|many|TRBV11-1|NA
CASRAGRSGNTIYF
TGTGCCAGCAGGGCAGGACGCTCTGGAAACACCATATATTTT
>TRBJ1-1|few|TRBV12-3/TRBV12-4|TRBD1
CASTKPGQMNTEAFF
TGTGCCAGCACCAAGCCGGGACAGATGAACACTGAAGCTTTCTTT
>TRBJ2-7|many|TRBV7-9|NA
CASSSPMATPKTYEQYF
TGTGCCAGCAGCTCCCCAATGGCGACACCCAAGACCTACGAGCAGTACTTC